The clone carrying this T cell receptor (beta chain) was detected only a few times. Germline CDR1 reads SQVTM; CDR2 reads ANQGSEA. There are 16 residues in the CDR3. Trimming left V 5 bases short and J 1 base short, with 20 bases between. The data are from a study of cytomegalovirus exposure and HLA in healthy donors. Study context: In an earlier analysis, 90 million to 120 million unique TCR beta sequences were found from 150 million to 200 million T cells.

Primers included in the PCR were 60 Vbeta and 13 Jbeta primers. Assay: immunoSEQ multiplex PCR; the TCRdb copy retains only in-frame clones and omits some. The data contain 110,000 to 150,000 clones, roughly 76% of them singletons. Sequenced sample: PBMCs. V is TRBV29-1 and J is TRBJ1-1, with D tentatively TRBD1 (6 bases). The clonotype comes from a female donor in good health and CMV-seronegative. CDR3 coding DNA: TGCAGCGTTAAGATGGGGGCCACCGGGGCGAACACTGAAGCTTTCTTT. Its translation: CSVKMGATGANTEAFF.